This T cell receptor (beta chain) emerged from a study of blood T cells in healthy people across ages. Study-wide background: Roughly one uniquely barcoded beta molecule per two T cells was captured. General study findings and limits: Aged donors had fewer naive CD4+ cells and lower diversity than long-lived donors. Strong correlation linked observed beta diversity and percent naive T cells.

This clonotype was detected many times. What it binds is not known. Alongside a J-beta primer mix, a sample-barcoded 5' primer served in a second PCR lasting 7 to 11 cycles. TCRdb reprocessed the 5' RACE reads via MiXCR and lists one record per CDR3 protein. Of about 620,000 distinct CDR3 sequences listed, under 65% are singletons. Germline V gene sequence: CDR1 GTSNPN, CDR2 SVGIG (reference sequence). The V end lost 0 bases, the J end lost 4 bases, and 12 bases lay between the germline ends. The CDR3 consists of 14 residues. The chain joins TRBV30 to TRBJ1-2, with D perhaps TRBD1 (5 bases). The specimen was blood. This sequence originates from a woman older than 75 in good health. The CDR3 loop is CAWSVQARGYGYTF. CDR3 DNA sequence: TGTGCCTGGAGTGTACAGGCGCGGGGCTATGGCTACACCTTC. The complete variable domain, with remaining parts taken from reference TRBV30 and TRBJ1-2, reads SQTIHQWPATLVQPVGSPLSLECTVEGTSNPNLYWYRQAAGRGLQLLFYSVGIGQISSEVPQNLSASRPQDRQFILSSKKLLLSDSGFYLCAWSVQARGYGYTFGSGTRLTVV.